This T cell receptor (beta chain) was sequenced for a study of blood T cells in healthy people across ages. This CDR3 has 16 amino acids. Germline V gene data show CDR1 as DFQATT and CDR2 as SNEGSKA (reference sequence). With a J-beta primer mix and a sample-barcoded 5' primer, a second PCR ran about 6 to 11 cycles. Each CDR3 protein gets one entry after TCRdb re-called the 5' RACE reads with MiXCR. The top ten clones hold roughly 13% of a sample with approximately 940,000 distinct CDR3 sequences, roughly 43% of them seen once. Remarks on this clonotype: A junction boundary mismatches the germline segment, possibly from a read error.

The clonotype was recovered from a young man in good health. The genes are TRBV20-1 and TRBJ1-1; possibly TRBD1 for D (6 bases). Sequenced input: blood. As DNA, the CDR3 is TGCAGTGCTAGAGATCGGAGGGGGATCACTGACACTGAAGCTTGCTTT. Its translation is CSARDRRGITDTEACF.